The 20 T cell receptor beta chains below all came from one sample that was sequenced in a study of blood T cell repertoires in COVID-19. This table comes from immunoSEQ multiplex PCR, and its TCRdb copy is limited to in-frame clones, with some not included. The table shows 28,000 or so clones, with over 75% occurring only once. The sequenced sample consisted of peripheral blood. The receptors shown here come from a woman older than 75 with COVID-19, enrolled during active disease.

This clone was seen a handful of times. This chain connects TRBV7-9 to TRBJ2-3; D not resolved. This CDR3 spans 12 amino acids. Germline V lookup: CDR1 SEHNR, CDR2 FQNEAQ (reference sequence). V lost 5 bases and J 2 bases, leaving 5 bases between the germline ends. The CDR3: CASSPTTDTQYF. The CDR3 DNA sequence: TGTGCCAGCAGCCCTACCACAGATACGCAGTATTTT. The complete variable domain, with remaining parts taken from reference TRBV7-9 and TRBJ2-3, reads DTGVSQNPRHKITKRGQNVTFRCDPISEHNRLYWYRQTLGQGPEFLTYFQNEAQLEKSRLLSDRFSAERPKGSFSTLEIQRTEQGDSAMYLCASSPTTDTQYFGPGTRLTVL.

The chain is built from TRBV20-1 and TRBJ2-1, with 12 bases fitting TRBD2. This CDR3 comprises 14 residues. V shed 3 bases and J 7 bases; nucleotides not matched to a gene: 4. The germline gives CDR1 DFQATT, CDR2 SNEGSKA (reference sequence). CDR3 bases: TGCAGTGCTAGTCTAGCGGGGGGGCTAAATGAGCAGTTCTTC. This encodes CSASLAGGLNEQFF.

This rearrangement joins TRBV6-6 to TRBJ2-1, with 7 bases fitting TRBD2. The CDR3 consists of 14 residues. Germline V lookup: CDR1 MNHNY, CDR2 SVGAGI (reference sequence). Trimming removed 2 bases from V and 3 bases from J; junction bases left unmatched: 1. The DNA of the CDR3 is TGTGCCAGCAGTTACGGGGGGGGCTACAATGAGCAGTTCTTC. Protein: CASSYGGGYNEQFF.

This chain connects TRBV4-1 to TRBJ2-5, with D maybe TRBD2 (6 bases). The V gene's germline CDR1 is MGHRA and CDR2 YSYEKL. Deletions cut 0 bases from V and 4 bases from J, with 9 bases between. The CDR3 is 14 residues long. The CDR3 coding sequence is TGCGCCAGCAGCCAAGATCTGGGGGGAGAGACCCAGTACTTC. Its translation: CASSQDLGGETQYF.

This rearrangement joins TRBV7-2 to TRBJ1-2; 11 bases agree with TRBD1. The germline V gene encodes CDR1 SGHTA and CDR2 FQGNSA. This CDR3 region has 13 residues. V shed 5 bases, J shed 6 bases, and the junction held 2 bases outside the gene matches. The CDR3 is CASSRTGGNGYTF. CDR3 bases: TGTGCCAGCAGCCGGACAGGGGGCAATGGCTACACCTTC.

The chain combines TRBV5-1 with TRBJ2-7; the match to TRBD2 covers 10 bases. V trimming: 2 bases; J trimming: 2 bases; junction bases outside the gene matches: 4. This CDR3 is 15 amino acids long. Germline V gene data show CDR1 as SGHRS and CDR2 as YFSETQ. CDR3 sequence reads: CASSFLAGGTYEQYF. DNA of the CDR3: TGCGCCAGCAGCTTTTTAGCGGGGGGTACCTACGAGCAGTACTTC. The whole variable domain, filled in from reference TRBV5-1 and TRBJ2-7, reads KAGVTQTPRYLIKTRGQQVTLSCSPISGHRSVSWYQQTPGQGLQFLFEYFSETQRNKGNFPGRFSGRQFSNSRSEMNVSTLELGDSALYLCASSFLAGGTYEQYFGPGTRLTVT.

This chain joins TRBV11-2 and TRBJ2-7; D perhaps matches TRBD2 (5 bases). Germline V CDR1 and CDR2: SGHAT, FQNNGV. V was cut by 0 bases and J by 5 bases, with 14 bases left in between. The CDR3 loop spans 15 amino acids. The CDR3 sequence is CASSLETSGGHEQYF. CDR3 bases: TGTGCCAGCAGCTTAGAAACCTCGGGCGGGCACGAGCAGTACTTC. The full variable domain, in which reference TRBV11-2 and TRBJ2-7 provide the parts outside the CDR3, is EAGVAQSPRYKIIEKRQSVAFWCNPISGHATLYWYQQILGQGPKLLIQFQNNGVVDDSQLPKDRFSAERLKGVDSTLKIQPAKLEDSAVYLCASSLETSGGHEQYFGPGTRLTVT.

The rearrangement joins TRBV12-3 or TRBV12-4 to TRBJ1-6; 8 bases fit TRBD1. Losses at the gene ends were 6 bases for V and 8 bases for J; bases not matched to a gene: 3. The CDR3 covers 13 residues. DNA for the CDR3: TGTGCCAGCAGCTTGACAGGGGATTCACCCCTCCACTTT. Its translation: CASSLTGDSPLHF.

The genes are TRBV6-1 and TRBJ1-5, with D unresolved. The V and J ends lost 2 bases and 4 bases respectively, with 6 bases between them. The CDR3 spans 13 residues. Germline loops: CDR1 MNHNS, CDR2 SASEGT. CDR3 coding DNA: TGTGCCAGCAGTGAACAGGAAAATCAGCCCCAGCATTTT. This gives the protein CASSEQENQPQHF.

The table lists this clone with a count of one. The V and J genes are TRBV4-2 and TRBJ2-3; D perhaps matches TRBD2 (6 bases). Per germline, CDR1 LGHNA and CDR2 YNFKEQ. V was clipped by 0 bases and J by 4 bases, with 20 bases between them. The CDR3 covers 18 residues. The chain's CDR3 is CASSQDSSGVGGADTQYF. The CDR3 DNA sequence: TGTGCCAGCAGCCAAGATAGTAGTGGGGTGGGGGGTGCAGATACGCAGTATTTT.

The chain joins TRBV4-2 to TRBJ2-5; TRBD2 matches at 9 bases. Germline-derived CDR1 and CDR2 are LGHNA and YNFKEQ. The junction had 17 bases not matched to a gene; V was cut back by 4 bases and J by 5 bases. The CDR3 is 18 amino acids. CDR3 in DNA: TGTGCCAGCAGCCCAGGTGGTTTAGCGGGGGTCGTGGGGGAGACCCAGTACTTC. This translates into CASSPGGLAGVVGETQYF.

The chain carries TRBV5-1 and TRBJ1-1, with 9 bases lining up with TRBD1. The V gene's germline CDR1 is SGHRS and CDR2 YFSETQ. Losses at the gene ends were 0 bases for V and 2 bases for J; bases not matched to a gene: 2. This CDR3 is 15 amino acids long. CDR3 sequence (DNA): TGCGCCAGCAGCTTGGACAGGGGGCCTAACACTGAAGCTTTCTTT. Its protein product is CASSLDRGPNTEAFF.

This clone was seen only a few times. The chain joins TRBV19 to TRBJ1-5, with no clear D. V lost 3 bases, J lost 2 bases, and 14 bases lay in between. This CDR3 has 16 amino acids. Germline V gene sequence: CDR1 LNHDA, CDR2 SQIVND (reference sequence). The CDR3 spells CASSISSAGRNQPQHF. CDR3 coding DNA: TGTGCCAGTAGTATCTCGTCGGCGGGTCGCAATCAGCCCCAGCATTTT. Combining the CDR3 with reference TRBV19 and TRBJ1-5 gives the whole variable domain DGGITQSPKYLFRKEGQNVTLSCEQNLNHDAMYWYRQDPGQGLRLIYYSQIVNDFQKGDIAEGYSVSREKKESFPLTVTSAQKNPTAFYLCASSISSAGRNQPQHFGDGTRLSIL.

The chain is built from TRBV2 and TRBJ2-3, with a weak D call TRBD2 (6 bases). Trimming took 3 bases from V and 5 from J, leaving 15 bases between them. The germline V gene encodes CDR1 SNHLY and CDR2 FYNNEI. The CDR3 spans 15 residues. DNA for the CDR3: TGTGCCAGCAGTGAGACCCCAGGGCGGGAAGATACGCAGTATTTT. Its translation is CASSETPGREDTQYF.

The CDR3 is CASSLGQGYGYTF. DNA for the CDR3: TGTGCCAGCAGTTTAGGGCAGGGCTATGGCTACACCTTC. V gene TRBV27 combines with J gene TRBJ1-2, with TRBD1 as a possible D gene (5 bases). CDR1 MNHEY and CDR2 SMNVEV come from the germline V gene (reference sequence). V lost 2 bases, J lost 4 bases, and 8 bases lay in between. The CDR3 loop spans 13 amino acids.

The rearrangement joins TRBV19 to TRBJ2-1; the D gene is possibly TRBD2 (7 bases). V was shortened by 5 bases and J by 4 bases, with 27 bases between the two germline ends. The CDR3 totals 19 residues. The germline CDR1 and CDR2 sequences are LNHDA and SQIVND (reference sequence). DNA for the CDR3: TGTGCCAGTAGTCCCCGGGGGGCGGGGGCGATCACTTTATACAATGAGCAGTTCTTC. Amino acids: CASSPRGAGAITLYNEQFF. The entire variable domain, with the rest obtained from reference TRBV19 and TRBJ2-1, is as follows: DGGITQSPKYLFRKEGQNVTLSCEQNLNHDAMYWYRQDPGQGLRLIYYSQIVNDFQKGDIAEGYSVSREKKESFPLTVTSAQKNPTAFYLCASSPRGAGAITLYNEQFFGPGTRLTVL.

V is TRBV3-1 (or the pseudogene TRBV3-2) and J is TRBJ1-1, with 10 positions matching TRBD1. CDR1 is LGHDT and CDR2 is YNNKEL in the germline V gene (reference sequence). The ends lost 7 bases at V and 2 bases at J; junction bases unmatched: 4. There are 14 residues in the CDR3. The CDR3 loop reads CASTRQGANTEAFF. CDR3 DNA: TGTGCCAGCACCCGACAGGGGGCAAACACTGAAGCTTTCTTT.

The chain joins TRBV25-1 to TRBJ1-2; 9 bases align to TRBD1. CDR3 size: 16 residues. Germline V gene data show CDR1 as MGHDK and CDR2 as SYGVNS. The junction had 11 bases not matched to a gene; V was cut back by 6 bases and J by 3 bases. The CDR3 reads CASSLPGTGHDYGYTF. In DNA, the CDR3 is TGTGCCAGCAGCCTACCTGGGACAGGGCATGACTATGGCTACACCTTC.

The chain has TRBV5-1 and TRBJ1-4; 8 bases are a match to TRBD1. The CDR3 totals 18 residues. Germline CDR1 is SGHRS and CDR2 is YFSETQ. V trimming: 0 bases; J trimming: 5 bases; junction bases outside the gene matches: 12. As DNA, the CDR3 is TGCGCCAGCAGCTTGGGGCAGGTTTCACAGGGGGTGAATGAAAAACTGTTTTTT. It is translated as CASSLGQVSQGVNEKLFF.

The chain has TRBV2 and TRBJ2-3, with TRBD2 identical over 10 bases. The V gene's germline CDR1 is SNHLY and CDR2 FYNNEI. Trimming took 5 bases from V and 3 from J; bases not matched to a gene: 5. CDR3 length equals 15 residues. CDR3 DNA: TGTGCCAGCAGTATAGCGGGGGGCGGTACAGATACGCAGTATTTT. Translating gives CASSIAGGGTDTQYF.